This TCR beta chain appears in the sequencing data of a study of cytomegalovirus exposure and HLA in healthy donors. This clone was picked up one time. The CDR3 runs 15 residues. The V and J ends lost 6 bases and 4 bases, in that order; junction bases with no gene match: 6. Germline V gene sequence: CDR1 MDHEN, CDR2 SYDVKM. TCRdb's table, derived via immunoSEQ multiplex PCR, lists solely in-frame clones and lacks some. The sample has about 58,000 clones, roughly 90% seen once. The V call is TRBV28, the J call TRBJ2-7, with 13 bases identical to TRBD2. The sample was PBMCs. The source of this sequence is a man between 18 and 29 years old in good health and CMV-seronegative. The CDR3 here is CASSLTSGRFYEQYF. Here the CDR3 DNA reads TGTGCCAGCAGCCTGACTAGCGGGAGGTTTTACGAGCAGTACTTC. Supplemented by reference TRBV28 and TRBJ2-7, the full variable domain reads DVKVTQSSRYLVKRTGEKVFLECVQDMDHENMFWYRQDPGLGLRLIYFSYDVKMKEKGDIPEGYSVSREKKERFSLILESASTNQTSMYLCASSLTSGRFYEQYFGPGTRLTVT.